This TCR beta chain is drawn from a study of T cell repertoires in cytomegalovirus infection. This clonotype was observed a handful of times. From germline, CDR1 is SEHNR and CDR2 FQNEAQ (reference sequence). There are 14 residues in the CDR3. V lost 4 bases to trimming and J lost 2 bases, with 12 bases between them. TCRdb passed the reads through MiXCR, listing each CDR3 protein once. The sample lists 630,000 or so distinct CDR3 sequences; 20% to 30% were seen once. The V and J genes are TRBV7-9 and TRBJ2-7, with a weak D call TRBD1 (6 bases). The TCR sequence derives from a human donor in good health (CMV status not recorded). Some clones in this sample may be carry-over from other donors' samples. Sequencing used CD8+ T cells from PBMCs. This CDR3 reads CASSSQGRPYEQYF. CDR3 nucleotides: TGTGCCAGCAGCTCACAGGGTAGGCCCTACGAGCAGTACTTC.